The source of this TCR beta chain is a study of OX40 agonist ivuxolimab in advanced cancers. This CDR3 has 16 residues. Deletions cut 2 bases from V and 2 bases from J, with 15 bases between. Germline-derived CDR1 and CDR2 are SGHVS and FQNEAQ. Clones were read by immunoSEQ multiplex PCR, and TCRdb kept only the in-frame ones, dropping some. The table lists some 99,000 clones, approximately 93% of them singletons, with 0.15% to 0.2% in the top ten. The sequencing used CD4+ or CD8+ T cells sorted from blood, collected in a trial of the OX40 agonist ivuxolimab. This chain links TRBV7-8 with TRBJ2-5; possibly TRBD2 for D (5 bases). The sequence was obtained from an adult with an advanced solid tumor such as melanoma, head and neck, liver or kidney cancer. This chain's CDR3 is CASSLTLGRQQETQYF. DNA for the CDR3: TGTGCCAGCAGCTTAACGTTAGGGAGACAACAAGAGACCCAGTACTTC.